This entry is about one TCR beta chain. The antigen is undetermined. The library was built from about 400 ng RNA with molecular barcoded adaptors for alpha/delta and beta/gamma chains. From the reads, TCRdb called clonotypes with MiXCR, one entry per CDR3 protein. The sample includes tens of thousands of distinct CDR3 sequences, roughly 21% of them seen just once. V lost 2 bases and J 2 bases, leaving 4 bases between the germline ends. CDR1 is LNHDA, CDR2 SQIVND, per germline (reference sequence). The CDR3 covers 14 residues. The data originate from a study of read filtering for tumor transcriptome and immune sequencing. Study information: By R-ISS, stages I, II and III held approximately 8, 16 and 7 patients. Overall study results and limits: Without single-read clonotypes, shared clonotype proportions correlated more between IR-seq and RNA-seq.

V and J are TRBV19 and TRBJ2-6; D unresolved. The receptor was derived from a donor at least 40 years old with multiple myeloma. Sequencing used a population of CD138-negative cells sorted from bone marrow. This CDR3 is CASSIHTGANVLTF. CDR3 bases: TGTGCCAGTAGTATACACACTGGGGCCAACGTCCTGACTTTC.